Below are 19 T cell receptor beta chains sequenced from a single sample in a study of OX40 agonist ivuxolimab in advanced cancers. The repertoire was sequenced with immunoSEQ multiplex PCR; TCRdb's copy has only in-frame clones and lacks some. This table has under 95,000 clones, about nine tenths appearing once. The specimen was CD4+ or CD8+ T cells sorted from blood, collected in a trial of the OX40 agonist ivuxolimab. The receptor set was obtained from an adult with an advanced solid tumor such as melanoma, head and neck, liver or kidney cancer.

This chain links TRBV6-4 with TRBJ1-5, with 11 bases that match TRBD1. The length of the CDR3 is 16 residues. The V gene end was trimmed by 6 bases and the J gene end by 5 bases; junction bases not matched to a gene: 9. Germline V gene lookup returns CDR1 MRHNA and CDR2 SNTAGT. CDR3 bases: TGTGCCAGCAGGTCGGACAGGGGGCGAACGGATCAGCCCCAGCATTTT. Its protein product is CASRSDRGRTDQPQHF.

The chain links TRBV7-2 to TRBJ1-5, with TRBD1 matching 10 bases. Trimming cost V 4 bases and J 4 bases; bases outside gene matches: 4. CDR1 SGHTA and CDR2 FQGNSA come from the germline V gene. This CDR3 is 15 amino acids long. The CDR3 sequence: CASSSRQGANQPQHF. CDR3 nucleotide sequence: TGTGCCAGCAGCTCTCGACAGGGGGCGAATCAGCCCCAGCATTTT.

This chain connects TRBV2 to TRBJ2-7, with TRBD1 matching over 7 bases. Germline V CDR1 and CDR2: SNHLY, FYNNEI. The CDR3 consists of 15 residues. V shed 2 bases and J 1 base; nucleotides not matched to a gene: 5. CDR3 nucleotides: TGTGCCAGCAGTGAACAGGGGGTGAATTCCTACGAGCAGTACTTC. Its translation is CASSEQGVNSYEQYF. Together with reference TRBV2 and TRBJ2-7, the CDR3 gives the full variable domain: EPEVTQTPSHQVTQMGQEVILRCVPISNHLYFYWYRQILGQKVEFLVSFYNNEISEKSEIFDDQFSVERPDGSNFTLKIRSTKLEDSAMYFCASSEQGVNSYEQYFGPGTRLTVT.

The chain joins TRBV5-4 to TRBJ1-5; maybe TRBD1 (5 bases). V was pared by 3 bases and J by 6 bases, with 13 bases between. This CDR3 spans 14 amino acids. Germline CDR1 SGHNT, CDR2 YYREEE (reference sequence). CDR3 nucleotide sequence: TGTGCCAGCAGCTCTGGGGGGAGAGGTCAGCCCCAGCATTTT. This sequence encodes CASSSGGRGQPQHF.

The J gene is TRBJ1-6, the V gene TRBV2, with D unresolved. The ends were cut back, 6 bases at V and 9 bases at J, with 15 bases in the middle. The CDR3 length is 14 residues. Germline assignment: CDR1 SNHLY and CDR2 FYNNEI. The CDR3 coding sequence is TGTGCCAGCAGGGCCGACGAGTTTCGTTCACCCCTCCACTTT. It specifies CASRADEFRSPLHF. Supplemented by reference TRBV2 and TRBJ1-6, the full variable domain reads EPEVTQTPSHQVTQMGQEVILRCVPISNHLYFYWYRQILGQKVEFLVSFYNNEISEKSEIFDDQFSVERPDGSNFTLKIRSTKLEDSAMYFCASRADEFRSPLHFGNGTRLTVT.

The rearrangement joins TRBV19 to TRBJ2-1; D possibly corresponds to TRBD2 (5 bases). The CDR3 consists of 16 residues. Looked up from germline, CDR1 is LNHDA and CDR2 is SQIVND (reference sequence). The V and J ends lost 5 bases and 1 base respectively, with 15 bases between them. This chain's CDR3 is CASSPRAGASYNEQFF. In DNA, the CDR3 is TGTGCCAGTAGTCCAAGGGCGGGTGCTTCCTACAATGAGCAGTTCTTC. The variable domain in full, completed from reference TRBV19 and TRBJ2-1, reads DGGITQSPKYLFRKEGQNVTLSCEQNLNHDAMYWYRQDPGQGLRLIYYSQIVNDFQKGDIAEGYSVSREKKESFPLTVTSAQKNPTAFYLCASSPRAGASYNEQFFGPGTRLTVL.

V gene TRBV19 combines with J gene TRBJ1-1, with 11 nucleotides matching TRBD1. The germline V gene encodes CDR1 LNHDA and CDR2 SQIVND (reference sequence). Trimming took 5 bases from V and 0 from J; bases not matched to a gene: 5. This CDR3 is 16 amino acids long. CDR3 DNA: TGTGCCAGTAGTCAGGGACAGGGGGGTGTGAACACTGAAGCTTTCTTT. Its translation: CASSQGQGGVNTEAFF. Complete variable domain (other parts from reference TRBV19 and TRBJ1-1): DGGITQSPKYLFRKEGQNVTLSCEQNLNHDAMYWYRQDPGQGLRLIYYSQIVNDFQKGDIAEGYSVSREKKESFPLTVTSAQKNPTAFYLCASSQGQGGVNTEAFFGQGTRLTVV.

In this sample, this clone turned up once. This chain links TRBV7-9 with TRBJ1-5; D call uncertain. Germline V gives CDR1 SEHNR, CDR2 FQNEAQ (reference sequence). This CDR3 is built from 13 residues. V was shortened by 1 base and J by 5 bases, with 6 bases between the two germline ends. The CDR3 sequence is CASSLGPYQPQHF. For the CDR3, the DNA is TGTGCCAGCAGCTTAGGGCCTTATCAGCCCCAGCATTTT.

The chain has TRBV5-6 and TRBJ1-3; possible D gene TRBD1, 6 bases. Germline V lookup: CDR1 SGHDT, CDR2 YYEEEE. The CDR3 consists of 16 residues. V was pared by 3 bases and J by 0 bases, with 13 bases between. This CDR3 is CASSYRAPRSGNTIYF. CDR3 in DNA: TGTGCCAGCAGCTACAGGGCCCCTCGCTCTGGAAACACCATATATTTT.

This sequence joins TRBV7-2 and TRBJ1-2; D is perhaps TRBD1 (5 bases). V shed 3 bases and J shed 6 bases, with 11 bases lying between them. This CDR3 has 13 amino acids. Germline loops: CDR1 SGHTA, CDR2 FQGNSA. This CDR3 is CASSFRVGDGYTF. CDR3 nucleotides: TGTGCCAGCAGCTTTAGGGTAGGGGATGGCTACACCTTC.

J is TRBJ1-2 and V is TRBV18; D perhaps matches TRBD1 (5 bases). Germline V CDR1 and CDR2: KGHSH, LQKENI. Trimming left V 3 bases short and J 1 base short, with 6 bases between. The CDR3 runs 13 residues. In nucleotides, the CDR3 is TGTGCCAGCTCACCCGACAGTAACTATGGCTACACCTTC. This codes for CASSPDSNYGYTF.

The V and J genes are TRBV5-1 and TRBJ1-2; D is unclear. Between the trimmed V and J ends, which lost 4 bases and 8 bases, there was a span of 12 bases. CDR1 and CDR2 from the germline V gene are SGHRS and YFSETQ. The CDR3 runs to 12 residues. The CDR3 region has the DNA TGCGCCAGCAGCCCACCCGGGGTAGGCTACACCTTC. Its protein is CASSPPGVGYTF.

V and J are TRBV6-1 and TRBJ2-5, with D possibly matching TRBD2 (5 bases). The CDR3 is 15 residues long. Trimming pared 4 bases from V and 2 bases from J, leaving 14 bases between. CDR1 and CDR2 from the germline V gene are MNHNS and SASEGT. The CDR3 sequence is CASSGGRGGQETQYF. The CDR3 bases are TGTGCCAGCAGTGGTGGACGGGGTGGACAAGAGACCCAGTACTTC.

V usage is TRBV6-6 and J usage is TRBJ1-1, with TRBD1 matching 7 bases. Germline V gene lookup returns CDR1 MNHNY and CDR2 SVGAGI (reference sequence). With 0 bases clipped from V and 8 bases from J, the junction kept 6 bases outside the gene matches. The CDR3 extends over 14 amino acids. CDR3 DNA: TGTGCCAGCAGTTACTCACCAGGGGGAGAGGAAGCTTTCTTT. The encoded protein is CASSYSPGGEEAFF.

The table lists this clone with a count of one. J is TRBJ2-5 and V is TRBV30, with TRBD2 identical over 9 bases. The CDR3 spans 13 residues. Germline loops: CDR1 GTSNPN, CDR2 SVGIG (reference sequence). With 7 bases clipped from V and 4 bases from J, the junction kept 7 bases outside the gene matches. Here the CDR3 DNA reads TGTGCCTCGACGCGGGGGGGCGGAGAGACCCAGTACTTC. This sequence encodes CASTRGGGETQYF.

This chain connects TRBV29-1 to TRBJ2-7; TRBD1 aligns across 7 bases. The CDR3 extends over 13 amino acids. J lost 6 bases, V lost 0 bases, and 5 bases had no gene match. Germline V gives CDR1 SQVTM, CDR2 ANQGSEA. CDR3 DNA sequence: TGCAGCGTTGAAGACCGAAACAGGGGCGAGCAGTACTTC. Translated: CSVEDRNRGEQYF.

The chain couples TRBV6-5 to TRBJ2-7; 8 positions agree with TRBD1. Germline V lookup: CDR1 MNHEY, CDR2 SVGAGI. The CDR3 totals 15 residues. The trim removed 4 bases at V and 0 bases at J, leaving 5 bases unmatched. CDR3 in DNA: TGTGCCAGCAGTTCTAGGACAGGGCGCTCCTACGAGCAGTACTTC. Translation: CASSSRTGRSYEQYF.

This clone has only one observation. The CDR3, as DNA: TGTGCCAGCAGTTATCGGGTGCTGGCCGAAAAACTGTTTTTT. The encoded protein is CASSYRVLAEKLFF. The chain combines TRBV6-5 with TRBJ1-4; the D is unclear. Per the germline V gene, CDR1 is MNHEY and CDR2 is SVGAGI. The CDR3 runs 14 residues. The ends were cut back, 3 bases at V and 8 bases at J, with 13 bases in the middle.

With respect to this clone: The identical CDR3 is also encoded by other nucleotide sequences in the sample. This chain joins TRBV30 and TRBJ2-7; no clear D gene. Germline V gene data show CDR1 as GTSNPN and CDR2 as SVGIG (reference sequence). V shed 0 bases and J shed 4 bases, with 4 bases lying between them. This CDR3 comprises 11 residues. CDR3 nucleotides: TGTGCCTGGAGTGTATCGTACGAGCAGTACTTC. Amino acid sequence: CAWSVSYEQYF.